Listed below are T cell receptor beta chains from one sample, sequenced in a study of cytomegalovirus exposure and HLA in healthy donors. Using immunoSEQ multiplex PCR, the repertoire was profiled, and TCRdb retains in-frame clones only, with some absent. The sample contains some 150,000 clones, 80% of which appear only once. Sequencing used PBMCs. The receptor source for this set is a man aged 25-40 years in good health and CMV-seronegative. Each CDR3 is given with its conserved first and last residue. The D gene is left open where the match is weak. Only part of the rows carry a size: once, few, many, or a class if the clone is expanded.

.,TRBJ1-5,.,TRBV15,CATSSGGVGNQPQHF,TGTGCCACCAGCAGCGGCGGGGTTGGCAATCAGCCCCAGCATTTT
.,TRBJ1-5,few,TRBV30,CAWSLTGNSNQPQHF,TGTGCCTGGAGTCTTACAGGGAATAGCAATCAGCCCCAGCATTTT
TRBD1,TRBJ1-2,.,TRBV11-2,CASSLDLWDRGGHTF,TGTGCCAGCAGCTTAGATCTTTGGGACAGGGGAGGCCACACCTTC
TRBD1,TRBJ1-2,.,TRBV5-1,CASSLAQGTGYGYTF,TGCGCCAGCAGCTTAGCGCAGGGGACAGGCTATGGCTACACCTTC
TRBD1,TRBJ1-1,few,TRBV5-1,CASSLGTGNTEAFF,TGCGCCAGCAGCTTGGGGACAGGGAACACTGAAGCTTTCTTT
.,TRBJ1-1,few,TRBV19,CASSMKRDTEAFF,TGTGCCAGTAGTATGAAGAGGGACACTGAAGCTTTCTTT
.,TRBJ1-2,.,TRBV7-8,CASSWAVAGALAYGYTF,TGTGCCAGCAGTTGGGCGGTTGCAGGGGCCCTGGCCTATGGCTACACCTTC
TRBD1,TRBJ2-7,.,TRBV27,CASSFRDSYEQYF,TGTGCCAGCAGCTTCCGGGACAGTTACGAGCAGTACTTC
TRBD1,TRBJ2-1,.,TRBV19,CASTEGGRGEQFF,TGTGCCAGTACCGAAGGGGGCCGTGGGGAACAGTTCTTC
.,TRBJ1-4,.,TRBV6-1,CASSDEGGRRTNEKLFF,TGTGCCAGCAGTGACGAAGGAGGGCGCCGAACTAATGAAAAACTGTTTTTT
TRBD2,TRBJ2-5,once,TRBV25-1,CASSEFLRGGTETQYF,TGTGCCAGCAGTGAATTTTTGCGGGGGGGGACGGAGACCCAGTACTTC
.,TRBJ1-1,.,TRBV27,CASSLGRNTEAFF,TGTGCCAGCAGTTTAGGGCGGAACACTGAAGCTTTCTTT
.,TRBJ2-7,.,TRBV9,CASSVATGPTYEQYF,TGTGCCAGCAGCGTAGCAACAGGACCAACCTACGAGCAGTACTTC
.,TRBJ2-3,.,TRBV27,CASSLPGQLTDTQYF,TGTGCCAGCAGTTTACCGGGACAACTCACAGATACGCAGTATTTT
TRBD1,TRBJ1-6,.,TRBV5-1,CASSIQGQGHSPLHF,TGCGCCAGCAGCATTCAGGGACAGGGACATTCACCCCTCCACTTT